This T cell receptor beta chain emerged from a study of vaccination and CD4 T cells after COVID-19. Comments on this clonotype: Its antigen is still unknown.

Germline CDR1 reads SGHNT; CDR2 reads YYREEE (reference sequence). The CDR3 totals 13 residues. V shed 4 bases and J shed 4 bases, with 11 bases lying between them. Sequencing of cultured CD4+ T cell DNA used the Oncomine TCR Beta short-read assay. MiXCR, run by TCRdb on the PCR reads, gives a single entry per CDR3 protein. The profile shows over 10,000 distinct CDR3 sequences, around 35% of them singletons. As to treatment: roughly 10-day PBMC culture with coronavirus spike peptide pools or control peptides (ViraFEST assay). TCRs were sequenced by ViraFEST after antigen-specific T cells had been expanded with peptide pools. Convalescent patients tested SARS-CoV-2 PCR positive from March to December 2020, before Alpha, Beta and Delta emerged.

This clonotype was obtained from a human donor with COVID-19. Input material: cultured CD4+ T cells from blood. The chain combines TRBV5-4 with TRBJ1-2; D ambiguous. CDR3 nucleotide sequence: TGTGCCAGCAGCGGCCTCCGGACCTATGGCTACACCTTC. This translates into CASSGLRTYGYTF.